This entry lists 16 T cell receptor beta chains sequenced from one sample in a study of blood T cell repertoires in COVID-19. Produced via immunoSEQ multiplex PCR; TCRdb's table is partial and in-frame only. The sample has just over 250,000 clones; 91% are singletons. The specimen was peripheral blood. The origin of the receptors is a person aged 18 to 35 with COVID-19, enrolled during active disease.

V is TRBV30 and J is TRBJ1-4, with a possible D match to TRBD1 (6 bases). The V gene's germline CDR1 is GTSNPN and CDR2 SVGIG (reference sequence). CDR3 size: 14 residues. Trimming shortened V by 2 bases and J by 8 bases, and 15 bases separated the two germline ends. This CDR3 is CAWSKGGTGEKLFF. For the CDR3, the DNA is TGTGCCTGGAGTAAGGGGGGGACGGGGGAAAAACTGTTTTTT. The full variable domain, in which reference TRBV30 and TRBJ1-4 provide the parts outside the CDR3, is SQTIHQWPATLVQPVGSPLSLECTVEGTSNPNLYWYRQAAGRGLQLLFYSVGIGQISSEVPQNLSASRPQDRQFILSSKKLLLSDSGFYLCAWSKGGTGEKLFFGSGTQLSVL.

This clone was found a few times. The chain combines TRBV2 with TRBJ1-2; D gene ambiguous. Germline loops: CDR1 SNHLY, CDR2 FYNNEI. The CDR3 consists of 15 residues. Trimming took off 3 bases at V and 2 bases at J, with 13 bases between the two ends. The DNA of the CDR3 is TGTGCCAGCAGTGACCCCCGCACTATAAACTATGGCTACACCTTC. Protein sequence: CASSDPRTINYGYTF.

V usage is TRBV2 and J usage is TRBJ1-3; D is uncertain. There are 14 residues in the CDR3. Trimming removed 3 bases from V and 2 bases from J, with 8 bases in between. The germline gives CDR1 SNHLY, CDR2 FYNNEI. The CDR3 DNA sequence: TGTGCCAGCAGTGAGTTGGGCACTGGAAACACCATATATTTT. This translates into CASSELGTGNTIYF. The whole variable domain, remainder taken from reference TRBV2 and TRBJ1-3, is EPEVTQTPSHQVTQMGQEVILRCVPISNHLYFYWYRQILGQKVEFLVSFYNNEISEKSEIFDDQFSVERPDGSNFTLKIRSTKLEDSAMYFCASSELGTGNTIYFGEGSWLTVV.

The chain uses TRBV24-1 and TRBJ2-7, with unresolved D. V lost 1 base and J 3 bases, leaving 9 bases between the germline ends. Germline loops: CDR1 KGHDR, CDR2 SFDVKD. The CDR3 loop spans 14 amino acids. CDR3 sequence (DNA): TGTGCCACCAGTGATTTCCCAGAAATCTACGAGCAGTACTTC. Amino acids: CATSDFPEIYEQYF.

V gene TRBV19 combines with J gene TRBJ1-2; D possibly corresponds to TRBD1 (6 bases). V lost 7 bases and J 5 bases, leaving 17 bases between the germline ends. Germline values: CDR1 LNHDA, CDR2 SQIVND (reference sequence). This CDR3 is built from 14 residues. The CDR3 coding sequence is TGTGCCAGTATTGCTCCGGACAGAGATTATGGCTACACCTTC. Translation gives CASIAPDRDYGYTF.

This rearrangement joins TRBV27 to TRBJ2-7, with TRBD2 as a possible D gene (5 bases). With 2 bases removed from V and 0 bases from J, the gap between germline ends came to 11 bases. The length of the CDR3 is 15 residues. Germline V CDR1 and CDR2: MNHEY, SMNVEV (reference sequence). CDR3 sequence (DNA): TGTGCCAGCAGTTTACGGGGATTTAGCTCCTACGAGCAGTACTTC. Translated: CASSLRGFSSYEQYF.

This clone showed up just a few times. The chain carries TRBV24-1 and TRBJ2-3, with 10 bases fitting TRBD2. Trimming removed 3 bases from V and 3 bases from J; junction bases left unmatched: 8. CDR1 KGHDR and CDR2 SFDVKD come from the germline V gene. This CDR3 spans 17 amino acids. The CDR3: CATSDRTSGWGTDTQYF. DNA for the CDR3: TGTGCCACCAGTGATCGGACTAGCGGATGGGGGACAGATACGCAGTATTTT.

The V gene is TRBV11-2, the J gene TRBJ2-1; 9 bases are shared with TRBD2. The germline gives CDR1 SGHAT, CDR2 FQNNGV. The J segment lost 3 bases and the V segment lost 1 base, leaving 7 bases of the junction unmatched. The CDR3 loop spans 17 amino acids. Here the CDR3 reads CASSLGSASGVYNEQFF. The CDR3 bases are TGTGCCAGCAGCTTAGGGTCAGCTAGCGGGGTCTACAATGAGCAGTTCTTC.

The V gene is TRBV6-5, the J gene TRBJ2-1, with 13 bases aligning to TRBD2. Germline loops: CDR1 MNHEY, CDR2 SVGAGI. This CDR3 is 15 amino acids long. The junction had 5 bases not matched to a gene; V was cut back by 5 bases and J by 7 bases. This CDR3 reads CASSRLAGGPNEQFF. The CDR3 DNA reads TGTGCCAGCAGTAGACTAGCGGGAGGCCCGAATGAGCAGTTCTTC.

The CDR3 DNA reads as TGTGCCAGCAGCGCTAGGCTACCTGAAGCTTTCTTT. This encodes CASSARLPEAFF. This chain uses TRBV7-9 with TRBJ1-1; D unclear. The CDR3 consists of 12 residues. Germline CDR1 is SEHNR and CDR2 is FQNEAQ (reference sequence). V was trimmed by 5 bases and J by 6 bases, leaving 10 bases between them.

The V call is TRBV10-2, the J call TRBJ2-5; D may be TRBD2 (6 bases). The CDR3 consists of 15 residues. Between the trimmed V and J ends, which lost 4 bases and 4 bases, there was a span of 16 bases. In germline, CDR1 is WSHSY, CDR2 SAAADI. CDR3 loop: CASSVSPGVGETQYF. The CDR3 nucleotides are TGCGCCAGCAGTGTTTCCCCGGGAGTCGGAGAGACCCAGTACTTC.

This chain joins TRBV5-8 and TRBJ2-7; TRBD1 matches 7 bases. V shed 2 bases, J shed 4 bases, and the junction held 6 bases outside the gene matches. Germline CDR1 SGHTS, CDR2 YDEGEE. The CDR3 is 14 residues long. The CDR3 sequence is CASSFRQGLYEQYF. CDR3 nucleotides: TGTGCCAGCAGCTTTAGACAGGGTTTGTACGAGCAGTACTTC.

V is TRBV6-5 and J is TRBJ1-2; D is unresolved. The germline V gene encodes CDR1 MNHEY and CDR2 SVGAGI. The V and J ends lost 5 bases and 1 base respectively, with 8 bases between them. The CDR3 totals 13 residues. The CDR3 DNA reads as TGTGCCAGCAGTAAGACTCATAACTATGGCTACACCTTC. Protein product: CASSKTHNYGYTF.

This chain links TRBV5-1 with TRBJ2-5, with 9 bases matching TRBD1. This CDR3 is 14 amino acids long. Losses at the gene ends were 4 bases for V and 4 bases for J; bases not matched to a gene: 5. Germline V gives CDR1 SGHRS, CDR2 YFSETQ. CDR3 in amino acids: CASSPRQGGETQYF. The DNA of the CDR3 is TGCGCCAGCAGCCCAAGACAGGGGGGAGAGACCCAGTACTTC.

The rearrangement links TRBV5-1 to TRBJ2-7; 8 bases are a match to TRBD1. The V and J ends lost 4 bases and 5 bases, in that order; junction bases with no gene match: 14. This CDR3 spans 16 amino acids. CDR1 is SGHRS, CDR2 YFSETQ, per germline. CDR3 sequence: CASSQTGAGGWNEQYF. The CDR3 coding sequence is TGCGCCAGCAGCCAGACTGGGGCAGGGGGCTGGAACGAGCAGTACTTC. The full variable domain, its missing parts supplied by reference TRBV5-1 and TRBJ2-7, is KAGVTQTPRYLIKTRGQQVTLSCSPISGHRSVSWYQQTPGQGLQFLFEYFSETQRNKGNFPGRFSGRQFSNSRSEMNVSTLELGDSALYLCASSQTGAGGWNEQYFGPGTRLTVT.

The chain links TRBV24-1 to TRBJ2-4; D may be TRBD1 (6 bases). The CDR3 consists of 14 residues. Germline V gene lookup returns CDR1 KGHDR and CDR2 SFDVKD. V lost 5 bases to trimming and J lost 7 bases, with 14 bases between them. CDR3 sequence (DNA): TGTGCCACCAGTGCCCCAAGGCAGGGGAACATTCAGTACTTC. Protein: CATSAPRQGNIQYF.